Presented here are 21 T cell receptor beta chains from one specimen sequenced in a study of blood T cell repertoires in COVID-19. Data came from immunoSEQ multiplex PCR; TCRdb stores just in-frame clones and leaves some out. This table holds about 160,000 clones, approximately 81% found once. Sequencing was done on a sample of PBMCs or T cells enriched from blood (not recorded which). The origin of the receptors is a woman in her forties or fifties who had recovered from COVID-19.

This clone was observed once. J is TRBJ2-3 and V is TRBV20-1; D ambiguous. The germline V gene encodes CDR1 DFQATT and CDR2 SNEGSKA (reference sequence). V was clipped by 3 bases and J by 0 bases, with 10 bases between them. The CDR3 length is 14 residues. For the CDR3, the DNA is TGCAGTGCTAGTGTAGCCGCCAGCACAGATACGCAGTATTTT. It translates to CSASVAASTDTQYF.

The chain is built from TRBV3-1 (or the pseudogene TRBV3-2) and TRBJ2-2; a weak D match, TRBD1 (5 bases). CDR3 length: 13 residues. The V gene lost 2 bases and the J gene lost 7 bases, with 8 bases spanning the gap. The V gene's germline CDR1 is LGHDT and CDR2 YNNKEL (reference sequence). The CDR3 sequence is CASSQLGVGELFF. The CDR3, as DNA: TGTGCCAGCAGCCAACTAGGGGTCGGGGAGCTGTTTTTT.

The chain links TRBV29-1 to TRBJ2-3; D gene unclear. The CDR3 totals 13 residues. Per the germline V gene, CDR1 is SQVTM and CDR2 is ANQGSEA. V lost 4 bases, J lost 2 bases, and 10 bases lay in between. The CDR3 nucleotides are TGCAGCGTTGTAAGCGATACCACAGATACGCAGTATTTT. It codes for CSVVSDTTDTQYF.

This clone was observed once. This chain links TRBV19 with TRBJ2-7; 8 positions agree with TRBD1. V lost 10 bases and J lost 8; bases outside the gene matches: 13. CDR3 length: 13 amino acids. Germline CDR1 LNHDA, CDR2 SQIVND (reference sequence). The CDR3 region has the DNA TGTGCCACCCACCCAGGACAGGGTGCCCAGCAGTACTTC. This encodes CATHPGQGAQQYF.

This chain uses TRBV27 with TRBJ2-1, with 11 bases that match TRBD2. CDR3 length equals 19 residues. V was pared by 5 bases and J by 4 bases, with 16 bases of the junction left unmatched. Per the germline V gene, CDR1 is MNHEY and CDR2 is SMNVEV (reference sequence). The DNA of the CDR3 is TGTGCCAGCAGTCCAGTAGCGGGGGGGATTTCGGTTCCTTACAATGAGCAGTTCTTC. It encodes CASSPVAGGISVPYNEQFF.

This clone was observed a single time. This chain uses TRBV13 with TRBJ1-6; 8 nucleotides align to TRBD1. The junction had 12 bases not matched to a gene; V was cut back by 5 bases and J by 15 bases. The germline V gene encodes CDR1 PRHDT and CDR2 FYEKMQ (reference sequence). This CDR3 is built from 14 residues. The CDR3 DNA is TGTGCCAGCAGCCACGGGACAGGTGAGAAGGTCCTCCACTTT. It yields the protein CASSHGTGEKVLHF.

The rearrangement links TRBV4-3 to TRBJ1-4; D remains unclear. This CDR3 is 16 amino acids long. The V gene's germline CDR1 is LGHNA and CDR2 YSLEER. Trimming removed 0 bases from V and 6 bases from J, with 14 bases in between. CDR3 sequence reads: CASSQDVAGFDEKLFF. CDR3 in DNA: TGCGCCAGCAGCCAAGATGTGGCGGGATTCGATGAAAAACTGTTTTTT.

This clone occurred a few times. V is TRBV28 and J is TRBJ1-5; 9 bases map to TRBD1. Per germline, CDR1 MDHEN and CDR2 SYDVKM. The CDR3 totals 15 residues. Losses at the gene ends were 6 bases for V and 8 bases for J; bases not matched to a gene: 11. This chain's CDR3 is CASRGVQGAAKPQHF. Written as DNA, the CDR3 is TGTGCCAGCAGGGGAGTACAGGGGGCGGCGAAGCCCCAGCATTTT.

This clone occurred once. The chain recombines TRBV9 with TRBJ2-3, with D perhaps matching TRBD2 (5 bases). Per the germline V gene, CDR1 is SGDLS and CDR2 is YYNGEE. The V gene lost 5 bases and the J gene lost 4 bases, with 14 bases spanning the gap. CDR3 size: 14 residues. The CDR3 nucleotides read TGTGCCAGCAGTGGTAGCGTTAATCCAGATACGCAGTATTTT. It yields the protein CASSGSVNPDTQYF. The full variable domain, its missing parts supplied by reference TRBV9 and TRBJ2-3, is DSGVTQTPKHLITATGQRVTLRCSPRSGDLSVYWYQQSLDQGLQFLIQYYNGEERAKGNILERFSAQQFPDLHSELNLSSLELGDSALYFCASSGSVNPDTQYFGPGTRLTVL.

The chain employs TRBV7-2 and TRBJ1-5; D perhaps matches TRBD1 (5 bases). From germline, CDR1 is SGHTA and CDR2 FQGNSA. Trimming left V 5 bases short and J 3 bases short, with 20 bases between. The CDR3 consists of 17 residues. The CDR3 sequence is CASSGKGLGTLNQPQHF. The CDR3 DNA follows: TGTGCCAGCAGCGGTAAGGGGCTCGGTACCCTCAATCAGCCCCAGCATTTT. Based on the CDR3 plus reference TRBV7-2 and TRBJ1-5, the full variable domain is GAGVSQSPSNKVTEKGKDVELRCDPISGHTALYWYRQSLGQGLEFLIYFQGNSAPDKSGLPSDRFSAERTGGSVSTLTIQRTQQEDSAVYLCASSGKGLGTLNQPQHFGDGTRLSIL.

The rearrangement links TRBV25-1 to TRBJ2-7, with TRBD1 matching 7 bases. Germline values: CDR1 MGHDK, CDR2 SYGVNS. This CDR3 contains 15 residues. Unmatched junction bases numbered 6, after V lost 3 bases and J lost 1 base. The CDR3, as DNA: TGTGCCAGCAGTGATCCGAACAGGGGTTCCTACGAGCAGTACTTC. Encoded protein: CASSDPNRGSYEQYF.

The chain has TRBV7-2 and TRBJ2-3, with 11 bases aligning to TRBD2. Trimming at V came to 4 bases and at J to 6 bases, leaving 6 bases not matched to a gene. CDR3 length: 15 residues. Germline CDR1 SGHTA, CDR2 FQGNSA. The CDR3 reads CASSSTSGVADTQYF. CDR3 nucleotides: TGTGCCAGCAGCTCGACTAGCGGGGTAGCGGATACGCAGTATTTT. Together with reference TRBV7-2 and TRBJ2-3, the CDR3 gives the full variable domain: GAGVSQSPSNKVTEKGKDVELRCDPISGHTALYWYRQSLGQGLEFLIYFQGNSAPDKSGLPSDRFSAERTGGSVSTLTIQRTQQEDSAVYLCASSSTSGVADTQYFGPGTRLTVL.

This clone appeared once. The rearrangement joins TRBV19 to TRBJ2-5; D is ambiguous. V shed 8 bases and J shed 2 bases, with 21 bases lying between them. Per the germline V gene, CDR1 is LNHDA and CDR2 is SQIVND (reference sequence). The CDR3 length is 16 residues. The CDR3 region has the DNA TGTGCCAGTGCGAAGACAAGATTCATCCCACAAGAGACCCAGTACTTC. Protein sequence: CASAKTRFIPQETQYF.

The chain combines TRBV6-5 with TRBJ2-7, with D perhaps matching TRBD2 (5 bases). Per the germline V gene, CDR1 is MNHEY and CDR2 is SVGAGI. Trimming removed 2 bases at V and 1 base at J, with 12 bases between. The CDR3 totals 15 residues. The CDR3 DNA sequence: TGTGCCAGCAGTTACGCGGCGGGCGAGTCCTACGAGCAGTACTTC. Translating gives CASSYAAGESYEQYF.

The V call is TRBV15, the J call TRBJ1-1, with TRBD1 identical over 8 bases. J lost 8 bases, V lost 3 bases, and 2 bases had no gene match. CDR3 size: 12 residues. Germline CDR1 reads LNHNV; CDR2 reads YYDKDF (reference sequence). In DNA, the CDR3 is TGTGCCACCAGCAGCCAGGGGGCCGAAGCTTTCTTT. Translating it yields CATSSQGAEAFF.

This chain's CDR3 is CASTLNTEAFF. The CDR3 bases are TGTGCCAGCACCCTTAACACTGAAGCTTTCTTT. The chain links TRBV28 to TRBJ1-1; D call uncertain. This CDR3 contains 11 residues. Germline V CDR1 and CDR2: MDHEN, SYDVKM. V was clipped by 7 bases and J by 2 bases, with 5 bases between them.

J is TRBJ1-1 and V is TRBV12-3 or TRBV12-4; D unclear. Deletions cut 4 bases from V and 10 bases from J, with 13 bases between. This CDR3 region has 12 residues. As DNA, the CDR3 is TGTGCCAGCAGTTATAGAGTTAGTGGAGCTTTCTTT. This translates into CASSYRVSGAFF.

The rearrangement uses TRBV6-5 and TRBJ2-1; D gene uncertain. Germline assignment: CDR1 MNHEY and CDR2 SVGAGI. CDR3 size: 10 residues. Trimming cost V 8 bases and J 7 bases, with 6 bases left between them. The CDR3 coding sequence is TGTGCCAGCGAACGGAATGAGCAGTTCTTC. It codes for CASERNEQFF.

The chain has TRBV2 and TRBJ1-1; D is perhaps TRBD1 (6 bases). This CDR3 comprises 17 residues. Germline loops: CDR1 SNHLY, CDR2 FYNNEI. Trimming took off 7 bases at V and 3 bases at J, with 24 bases between the two ends. This chain's CDR3 is CASTRRGGEVRDTEAFF. In nucleotides, the CDR3 is TGTGCCAGCACCCGGCGCGGGGGCGAGGTTAGGGACACTGAAGCTTTCTTT.

The chain couples TRBV15 to TRBJ2-1; tentatively, D is TRBD2 (6 bases). The CDR3 is made up of 17 amino acids. The germline CDR1 and CDR2 sequences are LNHNV and YYDKDF (reference sequence). Trimming cost V 1 base and J 0 bases, with 13 bases left between them. In nucleotides, the CDR3 is TGTGCCACCAGCAGAGTCCAGCGGGTAAACTCCTACAATGAGCAGTTCTTC. Its protein is CATSRVQRVNSYNEQFF.

V gene TRBV12-3 or TRBV12-4 combines with J gene TRBJ1-5; D call uncertain. The CDR3 consists of 13 residues. Trimming took off 2 bases at V and 4 bases at J, with 6 bases between the two ends. The CDR3 reads CASSLRENQPQHF. The CDR3 DNA sequence: TGTGCCAGCAGTTTACGCGAGAATCAGCCCCAGCATTTT.